Below are 21 T cell receptor beta chains sequenced from a single sample in a study of CD4 T cells in relation to SARS-CoV-2 and coronaviruses. TCRdb's table, derived via immunoSEQ multiplex PCR, lists solely in-frame clones and lacks some. The sample has about 70,000 clones; over 80% are singletons. CD4+ T cells from unexposed donors were obtained before the COVID-19 pandemic (2011-2018). The sequencing input was memory CD4+ T cells from PBMCs. The receptors stem from a human donor in good health.

The chain has TRBV7-2 and TRBJ1-6; D may be TRBD1 (5 bases). Germline lookup yields CDR1 SGHTA and CDR2 FQGNSA. The germline V and J ends were trimmed by 5 bases and 5 bases, with 13 bases remaining between them. There are 15 residues in the CDR3. The CDR3 loop is CASSIQGRNNSPLHF. The CDR3 nucleotides read TGTGCCAGCAGCATTCAGGGTAGGAATAATTCACCCCTCCACTTT.

The rearrangement uses TRBV5-1 and TRBJ1-5; D call uncertain. The CDR3 loop spans 13 amino acids. Germline V CDR1 and CDR2: SGHRS, YFSETQ. With 0 bases removed from V and 7 bases from J, the gap between germline ends came to 8 bases. This CDR3 reads CASSLEGSQPQHF. The CDR3 nucleotides read TGCGCCAGCAGCTTGGAGGGAAGCCAGCCCCAGCATTTT.

V is TRBV19 and J is TRBJ1-5; 8 bases are a match to TRBD1. Trimming at V came to 5 bases and at J to 1 base, leaving 7 bases not matched to a gene. CDR1 is LNHDA and CDR2 is SQIVND in the germline V gene (reference sequence). This CDR3 has 16 residues. The CDR3 DNA reads TGTGCCAGTAGTCTCCGGACAGGGATAAGCAATCAGCCCCAGCATTTT. The encoded protein is CASSLRTGISNQPQHF.

This chain joins TRBV29-1 and TRBJ2-3; 9 bases agree with TRBD1. The CDR3 consists of 13 residues. The V gene end was trimmed by 7 bases and the J gene end by 4 bases; junction bases not matched to a gene: 6. CDR1 and CDR2 from the germline V gene are SQVTM and ANQGSEA. CDR3: CSAKGQGADTQYF. The DNA of the CDR3 is TGCAGCGCTAAGGGACAGGGCGCAGATACGCAGTATTTT.

The rearrangement joins TRBV5-1 to TRBJ2-6, with 7 nucleotides matching TRBD1. Germline V gene sequence: CDR1 SGHRS, CDR2 YFSETQ. After removal of 4 bases from V and 0 bases from J, the junction contained 4 bases not matched to a gene. The CDR3 has 16 amino acids. DNA of the CDR3: TGCGCCAGCAGCCGGACAGGAGTCTCTGGGGCCAACGTCCTGACTTTC. Translated: CASSRTGVSGANVLTF. The whole variable domain, filled in from reference TRBV5-1 and TRBJ2-6, reads KAGVTQTPRYLIKTRGQQVTLSCSPISGHRSVSWYQQTPGQGLQFLFEYFSETQRNKGNFPGRFSGRQFSNSRSEMNVSTLELGDSALYLCASSRTGVSGANVLTFGAGSRLTVL.

The rearrangement joins TRBV29-1 to TRBJ2-7; no reliable D call. CDR1 and CDR2 from the germline V gene are SQVTM and ANQGSEA. The CDR3 has 13 residues. V was shortened by 4 bases and J by 2 bases, with 12 bases between the two germline ends. This CDR3 is CSVGFRNTYEQYF. DNA of the CDR3: TGCAGCGTTGGCTTCAGAAACACCTACGAGCAGTACTTC.

V and J are TRBV7-9 and TRBJ2-1, with D possibly called TRBD1 or TRBD2 (6 bases each). This CDR3 has 15 amino acids. Trimming pared 5 bases from V and 6 bases from J, leaving 17 bases between. Germline V gene lookup returns CDR1 SEHNR and CDR2 FQNEAQ (reference sequence). In DNA form, the CDR3 reads TGTGCCAGCAGCCTGAAGGCGGGACACCTCAATGAGCAGTTCTTC. It is translated as CASSLKAGHLNEQFF.

The chain recombines TRBV7-9 with TRBJ2-6; 8 positions match TRBD2. The CDR3 runs 18 residues. Germline V lookup: CDR1 SEHNR, CDR2 FQNEAQ (reference sequence). With 8 bases clipped from V and 0 bases from J, the junction kept 12 bases outside the gene matches. The CDR3 DNA reads as TGTGCCAGCGGGATAGCGGGATACTCTAGCTCTGGGGCCAACGTCCTGACTTTC. Translation: CASGIAGYSSSGANVLTF.

This chain connects TRBV2 to TRBJ2-1; TRBD2 is a possible D gene (6 bases). The V gene's germline CDR1 is SNHLY and CDR2 FYNNEI. CDR3 size: 15 residues. Trimming took off 4 bases at V and 8 bases at J, with 18 bases between the two ends. The CDR3 DNA reads TGTGCCAGCAGTGTATGGACGGGACTTAAGGATGAGCAGTTCTTC. Protein: CASSVWTGLKDEQFF.

V and J are TRBV27 and TRBJ1-5; 7 bases map to TRBD1. Unmatched junction bases numbered 4, after V lost 7 bases and J lost 4 bases. Germline lookup yields CDR1 MNHEY and CDR2 SMNVEV (reference sequence). CDR3 length equals 13 residues. The CDR3 loop reads CASTTGENQPQHF. CDR3 nucleotide sequence: TGTGCCAGCACCACAGGGGAGAATCAGCCCCAGCATTTT.

This chain joins TRBV7-2 and TRBJ1-4, with D tentatively TRBD1 (5 bases). Germline V gene lookup returns CDR1 SGHTA and CDR2 FQGNSA. V lost 3 bases and J lost 5, with 13 bases in between. The CDR3 sequence is 15 residues long. The CDR3 region is CASSFGGRGNEKLFF. The CDR3, as DNA: TGTGCCAGCAGCTTTGGGGGACGGGGAAATGAAAAACTGTTTTTT.

J is TRBJ2-1 and V is TRBV5-1, with D tentatively TRBD2 (6 bases). V was trimmed by 4 bases and J by 2 bases, leaving 13 bases between them. The CDR3 covers 15 residues. From germline, CDR1 is SGHRS and CDR2 YFSETQ. The CDR3 here is CASSPRGSPYNEQFF. CDR3 bases: TGCGCCAGCAGCCCCCGGGGGAGCCCCTACAATGAGCAGTTCTTC.

The V gene is TRBV7-9, the J gene TRBJ2-3, with TRBD1 identical over 8 bases. This CDR3 has 15 amino acids. Unmatched junction bases numbered 2, after V lost 1 base and J lost 2 bases. Germline V gene lookup returns CDR1 SEHNR and CDR2 FQNEAQ (reference sequence). CDR3 in DNA: TGTGCCAGCAGCTTAGGGGACAGGTCCACAGATACGCAGTATTTT. This encodes CASSLGDRSTDTQYF.

This sequence joins TRBV4-1 and TRBJ1-3; TRBD1 might be the D (6 bases). Germline loops: CDR1 MGHRA, CDR2 YSYEKL. Trimming cost V 4 bases and J 0 bases, with 19 bases left between them. There are 18 residues in the CDR3. CDR3 sequence: CASSLFFGGSDSGNTIYF. For the CDR3, the DNA is TGCGCCAGCAGCCTATTTTTCGGGGGCTCCGACTCTGGAAACACCATATATTTT.

In DNA form, the CDR3 reads TGTGCCAGCTCACCGGGCGGGCTTGCCGGGGCACCCTACGAGCAGTACTTC. It encodes CASSPGGLAGAPYEQYF. V gene TRBV18 combines with J gene TRBJ2-7; TRBD1 or TRBD2 may be the D gene (5 bases each). V was cut by 3 bases and J by 2 bases, with 20 bases left in between. CDR1 and CDR2 from the germline V gene are KGHSH and LQKENI. The CDR3 spans 17 residues.

V and J are TRBV27 and TRBJ2-2, with TRBD1 as a possible D gene (6 bases). Trimming pared 2 bases from V and 4 bases from J, leaving 11 bases between. The CDR3 is made up of 15 amino acids. Germline loops: CDR1 MNHEY, CDR2 SMNVEV (reference sequence). CDR3 residues: CASSLVGALTGELFF. CDR3 sequence (DNA): TGTGCCAGCAGTTTAGTGGGGGCGCTCACCGGGGAGCTGTTTTTT.

The CDR3 reads CASSQRRGGYTF. The CDR3 nucleotides read TGCGCCAGCAGCCAAAGGAGGGGTGGCTACACCTTC. V gene TRBV4-1 combines with J gene TRBJ1-2; D might be TRBD1 (5 bases). Germline lookup yields CDR1 MGHRA and CDR2 YSYEKL. CDR3 length: 12 amino acids. Trimming cost V 2 bases and J 7 bases, with 8 bases left between them.

This clone was seen only a few times. The chain has TRBV6-5 and TRBJ1-5, with D maybe TRBD1 (6 bases). The CDR3 contains 14 residues. The germline gives CDR1 MNHEY, CDR2 SVGAGI. V lost 4 bases to trimming and J lost 5 bases, with 12 bases between them. CDR3 nucleotides: TGTGCCAGCAGTTTGGTACAGGGCTATCAGCCCCAGCATTTT. Protein sequence: CASSLVQGYQPQHF.

The gene calls are TRBV27 and TRBJ1-1; TRBD1 matches 8 bases. Losses at the gene ends were 2 bases for V and 4 bases for J; bases not matched to a gene: 6. Germline V gene sequence: CDR1 MNHEY, CDR2 SMNVEV (reference sequence). CDR3 length: 15 amino acids. The CDR3 DNA is TGTGCCAGCAGTTTAGGTGACAGGGGATCCACTGAAGCTTTCTTT. Translation: CASSLGDRGSTEAFF.

The chain couples TRBV3-1 (or the pseudogene TRBV3-2) to TRBJ1-1; no clear D. The V end lost 3 bases, the J end lost 0 bases, and 2 bases lay between the germline ends. Germline CDR1 LGHDT, CDR2 YNNKEL (reference sequence). The CDR3 consists of 12 residues. The CDR3, as DNA: TGTGCCAGCAGCCAGGTGAACACTGAAGCTTTCTTT. Translation: CASSQVNTEAFF.

The chain employs TRBV29-1 and TRBJ1-2; no definite D call. There are 12 residues in the CDR3. Germline V gene sequence: CDR1 SQVTM, CDR2 ANQGSEA. Trimming pared 6 bases from V and 1 base from J, leaving 9 bases between. The DNA for the CDR3 is TGCAGCGTCTTTATTCTTAACTATGGCTACACCTTC. This translates into CSVFILNYGYTF.